The 30 T cell receptor beta chains reported below all come from one sample, sequenced in a study of T cell repertoires in cytomegalovirus infection. Antigens of these TCRs are unknown. TCRdb processed the reads anew with MiXCR; each CDR3 protein has one entry. Seen here are hundreds of thousands of distinct CDR3 sequences, around 35% observed once, and the top ten hold 17%. The sequencing used cultured PBMCs, collected from culture after CMV antigen stimulation. The source of these receptors is a human donor in good health (CMV status not recorded). Some clones in this sample may be carry-over from other donors' samples.

The chain recombines TRBV20-1 with TRBJ2-3; a weak D match, TRBD1 (5 bases). This CDR3 has 13 residues. Per the germline V gene, CDR1 is DFQATT and CDR2 is SNEGSKA (reference sequence). Trimming shortened V by 4 bases and J by 3 bases, and 11 bases separated the two germline ends. The CDR3 loop is CSAKGVRTDTQYF. CDR3 bases: TGCAGTGCTAAAGGGGTGCGAACAGATACGCAGTATTTT.

This clonotype has only a few counts. The J gene is TRBJ2-1, the V gene TRBV6-5; the D gene is possibly TRBD2 (6 bases). CDR3 length: 15 residues. The V gene lost 0 bases and the J gene lost 4 bases, with 10 bases spanning the gap. Germline CDR1 MNHEY, CDR2 SVGAGI. The chain's CDR3 is CASSYSGLGYNEQFF. Written as DNA, the CDR3 is TGTGCCAGCAGTTACTCGGGACTGGGATACAATGAGCAGTTCTTC.

In its sample, this clonotype was seen a few times. The chain employs TRBV5-4 and TRBJ2-1; tentatively, D is TRBD2 (6 bases). V was pared by 0 bases and J by 4 bases, with 11 bases between. CDR1 and CDR2 from the germline V gene are SGHNT and YYREEE (reference sequence). The CDR3 length is 15 residues. The CDR3 spells CASSLEPEGYNEQFF. CDR3 bases: TGTGCCAGCAGCTTGGAGCCGGAGGGTTACAATGAGCAGTTCTTC. The full variable domain, rest sourced from reference TRBV5-4 and TRBJ2-1, is ETGVTQSPTHLIKTRGQQVTLRCSSQSGHNTVSWYQQALGQGPQFIFQYYREEENGRGNFPPRFSGLQFPNYSSELNVNALELDDSALYLCASSLEPEGYNEQFFGPGTRLTVL.

V is TRBV20-1 and J is TRBJ2-2; no clear D gene. The CDR3 consists of 15 residues. Trimming pared 0 bases from V and 0 bases from J, leaving 8 bases between. The germline V gene has CDR1 DFQATT and CDR2 SNEGSKA (reference sequence). The CDR3 sequence: CSARDWQTNTGELFF. The CDR3 coding sequence is TGCAGTGCTAGAGATTGGCAGACGAACACCGGGGAGCTGTTTTTT.

At least ten counts were recorded for this clonotype. The chain employs TRBV7-2 and TRBJ2-7; 12 nucleotides line up with TRBD2. Germline V gene lookup returns CDR1 SGHTA and CDR2 FQGNSA. This CDR3 is built from 17 residues. With V trimmed by 5 bases and J by 0 bases, 8 bases remained unmatched. CDR3 sequence (DNA): TGTGCCAGCAGCGGACGGGGACTAGCGGGCCCCTCCTACGAGCAGTACTTC. It translates to CASSGRGLAGPSYEQYF.

This clonotype occurred many times. The chain uses TRBV7-2 and TRBJ1-1, with 7 bases that match TRBD1. Per germline, CDR1 SGHTA and CDR2 FQGNSA. J lost 1 base, V lost 3 bases, and 5 bases had no gene match. The CDR3 covers 15 residues. The CDR3: CASSFTGQSNTEAFF. The CDR3 DNA follows: TGTGCCAGCAGCTTCACGGGACAGTCGAACACTGAAGCTTTCTTT.

V is TRBV5-6 and J is TRBJ2-7; unclear D gene. Deletions cut 4 bases from V and 6 bases from J, with 8 bases between. The CDR3 extends over 11 amino acids. Germline V gene sequence: CDR1 SGHDT, CDR2 YYEEEE. The CDR3 bases are TGTGCCAGCAGCCTAAGACTCGAGCAGTACGTC. Translating gives CASSLRLEQYV.

The chain carries TRBV19 and TRBJ1-1; D ambiguous. The CDR3 is made up of 13 amino acids. Germline values: CDR1 LNHDA, CDR2 SQIVND (reference sequence). V was shortened by 7 bases and J by 10 bases, with 19 bases between the two germline ends. This CDR3 reads CASNPPARFGAFF. In nucleotides, the CDR3 is TGTGCCAGTAACCCACCGGCGCGGTTTGGAGCTTTCTTT.

This clonotype was recorded a few times. J is TRBJ2-3 and V is TRBV7-2; D is ambiguous. Germline V gives CDR1 SGHTA, CDR2 FQGNSA. Trimming removed 5 bases from V and 2 bases from J, with 11 bases in between. This CDR3 contains 14 residues. The CDR3 DNA is TGTGCCAGCAGCCCGGACGCATCCACAGATACGCAGTATTTT. Its protein is CASSPDASTDTQYF. The entire variable domain, with the rest obtained from reference TRBV7-2 and TRBJ2-3, is as follows: GAGVSQSPSNKVTEKGKDVELRCDPISGHTALYWYRQSLGQGLEFLIYFQGNSAPDKSGLPSDRFSAERTGGSVSTLTIQRTQQEDSAVYLCASSPDASTDTQYFGPGTRLTVL.

The chain uses TRBV7-4 and TRBJ2-1; TRBD2 is a possible D gene (6 bases). The V gene lost 8 bases and the J gene lost 2 bases, with 13 bases spanning the gap. Germline V lookup: CDR1 SGHVT, CDR2 SQSDAQ. There are 14 residues in the CDR3. The CDR3 DNA reads TGTGCCAGCGGCGGGGCGGGCCCCTACAATGAGCAGTTCTTC. Residues: CASGGAGPYNEQFF.

A few counts support this clonotype. V and J are TRBV28 and TRBJ2-2, with 7 bases that match TRBD1. The germline V gene has CDR1 MDHEN and CDR2 SYDVKM. The CDR3 is 20 residues long. The V segment lost 4 bases and the J segment 5 bases; nucleotides outside the gene matches: 22. CDR3 DNA: TGTGCCAGCAGTTCTCTATTTTCCTCAGACAGGGTGGTACGGACCGGGGAGCTGTTTTTT. This codes for CASSSLFSSDRVVRTGELFF.

V is TRBV29-1 and J is TRBJ2-2; no reliable D call. V lost 7 bases to trimming and J lost 4 bases, with 7 bases between them. Germline V CDR1 and CDR2: SQVTM, ANQGSEA. CDR3 length equals 11 residues. The CDR3 region has the DNA TGCAGCGCTTTAGTCACCGGGGAGCTGTTTTTT. Translating gives CSALVTGELFF.

This clonotype has just a few counts. The CDR3 reads CASTPGLAGGGNSYNEQFF. CDR3 DNA sequence: TGTGCCAGTACCCCGGGACTAGCGGGAGGCGGGAACTCCTACAATGAGCAGTTCTTC. The rearrangement uses TRBV19 and TRBJ2-1, with 15 bases that match TRBD2. The germline CDR1 and CDR2 sequences are LNHDA and SQIVND (reference sequence). The CDR3 sequence is 19 residues long. V trimming: 7 bases; J trimming: 0 bases; junction bases outside the gene matches: 10.

The V call is TRBV4-1, the J call TRBJ1-2; possibly TRBD1 for D (5 bases). The CDR3 runs to 15 residues. V dropped 0 bases and J dropped 5 bases, with 13 bases sitting between them. Germline V gene sequence: CDR1 MGHRA, CDR2 YSYEKL. The CDR3: CASSQERGAVYGYTF. The CDR3 region has the DNA TGCGCCAGCAGCCAAGAAAGAGGGGCAGTTTATGGCTACACCTTC.

This chain connects TRBV4-3 to TRBJ2-7; 11 nucleotides line up with TRBD2. Germline V gene data show CDR1 as LGHNA and CDR2 as YSLEER. The CDR3 is 15 residues long. The junction had 1 base not matched to a gene; V was cut back by 3 bases and J by 0 bases. CDR3 sequence: CASSQGLAASYEQYV. As DNA, the CDR3 is TGCGCCAGCAGCCAGGGACTAGCGGCCTCCTACGAGCAGTACGTC.

In its sample, this clonotype was seen a few times. The genes are TRBV27 and TRBJ2-1; 7 bases align to TRBD2. Trimming took 3 bases from V and 5 from J; bases not matched to a gene: 7. The CDR3 runs to 15 residues. In germline, CDR1 is MNHEY, CDR2 SMNVEV (reference sequence). The CDR3 spells CASSFGGRWNNEQFF. CDR3 in DNA: TGTGCCAGCAGTTTTGGCGGGAGATGGAACAATGAGCAGTTCTTC.

The chain carries TRBV5-1 and TRBJ2-5; TRBD2 agrees at 7 bases. CDR3 length equals 14 residues. V lost 4 bases, J lost 5 bases, and 8 bases stayed unmatched. Germline loops: CDR1 SGHRS, CDR2 YFSETQ. CDR3 sequence (DNA): TGCGCCAGCAGCCCCGGGACTAACGTGGAGACCCAGTACTTC. This encodes CASSPGTNVETQYF.

This sequence joins TRBV7-8 and TRBJ1-5; no clear D gene. Germline-derived CDR1 and CDR2 are SGHVS and FQNEAQ. This CDR3 comprises 16 residues. Trimming removed 5 bases at V and 3 bases at J, with 17 bases between. The CDR3 loop is CASSLTLSQINQPQHF. Written as DNA, the CDR3 is TGTGCCAGCAGCCTCACTCTTTCCCAGATCAATCAGCCCCAGCATTTT. Full variable domain (rest looked up from reference TRBV7-8 and TRBJ1-5): GAGVSQSPRYKVAKRGQDVALRCDPISGHVSLFWYQQALGQGPEFLTYFQNEAQLDKSGLPSDRFFAERPEGSVSTLKIQRTQQEDSAVYLCASSLTLSQINQPQHFGDGTRLSIL.

This clonotype was detected a few times. This rearrangement joins TRBV7-2 to TRBJ2-4; D uncertain. In germline, CDR1 is SGHTA, CDR2 FQGNSA. The CDR3 totals 13 residues. The germline V and J ends were trimmed by 4 bases and 5 bases, with 9 bases remaining between them. This CDR3 reads CASSYRSENIQYF. CDR3 sequence (DNA): TGTGCCAGCAGCTACCGTTCTGAAAACATTCAGTACTTC.

This clonotype was picked up many times. The rearrangement joins TRBV7-2 to TRBJ2-1, with D possibly being TRBD1 (6 bases). Germline CDR1 is SGHTA and CDR2 is FQGNSA. The V gene lost 2 bases and the J gene lost 9 bases, with 11 bases spanning the gap. The CDR3 is made up of 13 amino acids. The CDR3 DNA reads as TGTGCCAGCAGCTTACCAGGGGCAGGTGAGCAGTTCTTC. Its translation is CASSLPGAGEQFF. Looking up the rest from reference TRBV7-2 and TRBJ2-1 gives the full variable domain: GAGVSQSPSNKVTEKGKDVELRCDPISGHTALYWYRQSLGQGLEFLIYFQGNSAPDKSGLPSDRFSAERTGGSVSTLTIQRTQQEDSAVYLCASSLPGAGEQFFGPGTRLTVL.

The table lists this clonotype with many counts. This sequence joins TRBV7-2 and TRBJ2-1; 8 bases map to TRBD2. V dropped 5 bases and J dropped 1; count of bases not matched to a gene: 10. The CDR3 totals 17 residues. Germline V gene data show CDR1 as SGHTA and CDR2 as FQGNSA. This CDR3 reads CASSLGGGAGSYNEQFF. As DNA, the CDR3 is TGTGCCAGCAGCCTCGGGGGGGGGGCGGGGTCCTACAATGAGCAGTTCTTC.

This chain links TRBV7-2 with TRBJ1-2, with no clear D. CDR3 length: 12 amino acids. Germline CDR1 and CDR2: SGHTA and FQGNSA. V was cut by 5 bases and J by 4 bases, with 8 bases left in between. Written as DNA, the CDR3 is TGTGCCAGCAGCCCGGACGGCTATGGCTACACCTTC. This gives the protein CASSPDGYGYTF.

The rearrangement joins TRBV7-2 to TRBJ2-3; D may correspond to TRBD1 or TRBD2 (5 bases each). The CDR3 extends over 12 amino acids. V was shortened by 5 bases and J by 8 bases, with 11 bases between the two germline ends. The germline V gene encodes CDR1 SGHTA and CDR2 FQGNSA. CDR3 nucleotides: TGTGCCAGCAGCCCCCGGGGCGCTACGCAGTATTTT. Amino acid sequence: CASSPRGATQYF.

The chain recombines TRBV10-2 with TRBJ2-1, with D tentatively TRBD2 (6 bases). The ends were cut back, 2 bases at V and 8 bases at J, with 10 bases in the middle. Germline-derived CDR1 and CDR2 are WSHSY and SAAADI. CDR3 length equals 13 residues. The CDR3 region is CASSEREFYEQFF. CDR3 nucleotides: TGCGCCAGCAGTGAGCGGGAGTTCTATGAGCAGTTCTTC.

This clonotype was counted many times. The chain has TRBV7-3 and TRBJ2-2; tentative D call: TRBD2 (7 bases). Germline CDR1 reads SGHTA; CDR2 reads FQGTGA. Trimming removed 3 bases at V and 3 bases at J, with 23 bases between. The CDR3 is 19 amino acids. CDR3 sequence: CASSFRPLLGGAHTGELFF. DNA for the CDR3: TGTGCCAGCAGCTTTCGGCCTCTTTTGGGGGGGGCCCACACCGGGGAGCTGTTTTTT.

A few counts support this clonotype. V and J are TRBV5-6 and TRBJ2-7, with D unclear. From germline, CDR1 is SGHDT and CDR2 YYEEEE. V lost 0 bases and J lost 4, with 8 bases in between. The CDR3 consists of 13 residues. The chain's CDR3 is CASSLEQNYEQYF. The CDR3 bases are TGTGCCAGCAGCTTGGAACAAAATTACGAGCAGTACTTC.

This chain connects TRBV12-3 or TRBV12-4 to TRBJ1-1; tentatively, D is TRBD1 (5 bases). The CDR3 is 17 amino acids. The germline V and J ends were trimmed by 7 bases and 1 base, with 22 bases remaining between them. The CDR3 bases are TGTGCCAGCATCCCGGGGCGAAAGATAGTGCGGAACACTGAAGCTTTCTTT. Protein product: CASIPGRKIVRNTEAFF.

This clonotype was seen a few times. This chain links TRBV7-2 with TRBJ2-1; D remains ambiguous. V was cut by 4 bases and J by 8 bases, with 6 bases left in between. Germline V gives CDR1 SGHTA, CDR2 FQGNSA. The CDR3 covers 11 residues. CDR3 residues: CASSYRDEQFF. The CDR3 coding sequence is TGTGCCAGCAGCTACCGCGATGAGCAGTTCTTC.

The V gene is TRBV6-6, the J gene TRBJ2-1; no clear D gene. V was clipped by 0 bases and J by 3 bases, with 12 bases between them. In germline, CDR1 is MNHNY, CDR2 SVGAGI (reference sequence). The CDR3 is 16 residues long. The CDR3 nucleotides are TGTGCCAGCAGTTACTCTGGCGGAAGCCACTACAATGAGCAGTTCTTC. This sequence encodes CASSYSGGSHYNEQFF.

The J gene is TRBJ2-1, the V gene TRBV7-8; a possible D gene is TRBD2 (6 bases). Germline CDR1 SGHVS, CDR2 FQNEAQ. V shed 5 bases and J shed 7 bases, with 12 bases lying between them. The CDR3 is made up of 13 amino acids. The CDR3 region has the DNA TGTGCCAGCAGCACCTATAGCGGTAATGAGCAGTTCTTC. Translation gives CASSTYSGNEQFF.